The 10 T cell receptor beta chains listed next were all sequenced from one sample in a study of blood T cell repertoires in COVID-19. Profiling relied on immunoSEQ multiplex PCR, and the TCRdb table lists in-frame clones only, not all of them. The sample contains about 400,000 clones, roughly 90% of which appear only once. Sequencing used PBMCs or T cells enriched from blood (not recorded which). The receptors were sampled from a woman between 40 and 50 years old with acute COVID-19.

The J gene is TRBJ2-3, the V gene TRBV18; possibly TRBD2 for D (6 bases). Germline assignment: CDR1 KGHSH and CDR2 LQKENI. V lost 2 bases and J lost 1, with 16 bases in between. There are 17 residues in the CDR3. The CDR3 protein is CASSPGAPGDGTDTQYF. The DNA for the CDR3 is TGTGCCAGCTCACCAGGGGCCCCGGGGGATGGCACAGATACGCAGTATTTT.

V usage is TRBV29-1 and J usage is TRBJ1-2; D is uncertain. The CDR3 length is 12 residues. V was pared by 4 bases and J by 1 base, with 7 bases between. The germline gives CDR1 SQVTM, CDR2 ANQGSEA. CDR3 in amino acids: CSVAAGNYGYTF. CDR3 DNA: TGCAGCGTTGCTGCAGGTAACTATGGCTACACCTTC.

J is TRBJ1-2 and V is TRBV27, with 9 bases identical to TRBD1. The trim removed 6 bases at V and 4 bases at J, leaving 9 bases unmatched. The CDR3 consists of 15 residues. Germline lookup yields CDR1 MNHEY and CDR2 SMNVEV (reference sequence). CDR3 DNA sequence: TGTGCCAGCAGCAACAGGGGGCGTTTGTCCTATGGCTACACCTTC. Protein: CASSNRGRLSYGYTF.

V is TRBV30 and J is TRBJ2-5; no clear D. The CDR3 has 13 amino acids. V was clipped by 1 base and J by 5 bases, with 11 bases between them. In germline, CDR1 is GTSNPN, CDR2 SVGIG (reference sequence). The chain's CDR3 is CAWSGLDGETQYF. CDR3 nucleotides: TGTGCCTGGAGTGGACTGGATGGGGAGACCCAGTACTTC.

V is TRBV20-1 and J is TRBJ2-3; TRBD1 agrees at 10 bases. The germline V gene encodes CDR1 DFQATT and CDR2 SNEGSKA (reference sequence). The CDR3 extends over 15 amino acids. Trimming took 3 bases from V and 3 from J; bases not matched to a gene: 6. CDR3 in amino acids: CSASDRDRGTDTQYF. The CDR3 DNA reads TGCAGTGCTAGTGATCGGGACAGGGGAACAGATACGCAGTATTTT.

This chain links TRBV13 with TRBJ2-3, with D possibly matching TRBD1 (5 bases). The CDR3 is 14 amino acids. The ends were cut back, 4 bases at V and 5 bases at J, with 13 bases in the middle. Germline loops: CDR1 PRHDT, CDR2 FYEKMQ (reference sequence). CDR3 sequence reads: CASSSGPQEDTQYF. CDR3 DNA sequence: TGTGCCAGCAGCTCTGGACCACAGGAAGATACGCAGTATTTT.

In its sample, this clone was seen once. J is TRBJ1-4 and V is TRBV29-1; 9 nucleotides line up with TRBD1. The length of the CDR3 is 14 residues. CDR1 and CDR2 (germline): SQVTM, ANQGSEA. Losses at the gene ends were 4 bases for V and 2 bases for J; bases not matched to a gene: 2. The CDR3 sequence is CSVGDRVTNEKLFF. CDR3 DNA: TGCAGCGTTGGGGACAGGGTGACTAATGAAAAACTGTTTTTT.

This chain uses TRBV25-1 with TRBJ2-3; D may be TRBD2 (6 bases). Germline CDR1 reads MGHDK; CDR2 reads SYGVNS. The germline V and J ends were trimmed by 3 bases and 2 bases, with 12 bases remaining between them. The CDR3 is 15 residues long. CDR3 coding DNA: TGTGCCAGCAGTGAGCGGGGTAGGATCACAGATACGCAGTATTTT. Protein product: CASSERGRITDTQYF.

The rearrangement joins TRBV2 to TRBJ1-5, with D maybe TRBD1 (6 bases). The CDR3 is 15 residues long. Germline CDR1 reads SNHLY; CDR2 reads FYNNEI. V was pared by 5 bases and J by 2 bases, with 13 bases between. The CDR3 DNA reads as TGTGCCAGCAGTCAGGGGCAGGGAGGCAATCAGCCCCAGCATTTT. Protein sequence: CASSQGQGGNQPQHF.

This sequence joins TRBV9 and TRBJ2-5; D ambiguous. The V gene lost 3 bases and the J gene lost 5 bases, with 14 bases spanning the gap. The V gene's germline CDR1 is SGDLS and CDR2 YYNGEE. The CDR3 has 14 amino acids. The CDR3 nucleotides are TGTGCCAGCAGCGACCCAGAGCGCTGGGAGACCCAGTACTTC. This codes for CASSDPERWETQYF.